These 28 T cell receptor beta chains were all obtained from the same sample, sequenced in a study of CD8+ T cells in alopecia areata. Sequencing relied on a cDNA template that was reverse transcribed from extracted RNA. Using immunoSEQ multiplex PCR, the repertoire was profiled, and TCRdb retains in-frame clones only, with some absent. The sample includes 130,000 to 150,000 clones, 40% to 55% of them seen just once. The material sequenced was CD4+ T cells sorted from blood, taken at week 0. These receptors were taken from a human donor with alopecia areata.

The gene calls are TRBV2 and TRBJ1-1; a possible D gene is TRBD1 (5 bases). Trimming shortened V by 4 bases and J by 5 bases, and 17 bases separated the two germline ends. Per the germline V gene, CDR1 is SNHLY and CDR2 is FYNNEI. The length of the CDR3 is 15 residues. The DNA of the CDR3 is TGTGCCAGCAGTGGGTCTAGGGGAGGAGGTACTGAAGCTTTCTTT. As protein: CASSGSRGGGTEAFF.

The chain links TRBV4-3 to TRBJ2-5, with a weak D call TRBD2 (6 bases). The CDR3 loop spans 18 amino acids. The V end was cut by 1 base, the J end by 7 bases, with 25 bases between. Germline-derived CDR1 and CDR2 are LGHNA and YSLEER. CDR3 coding DNA: TGCGCCAGCAGCCAAGCCAAAGGGACTCCTCACCACCCGGGGACCCAGTACTTC. Residues: CASSQAKGTPHHPGTQYF.

This clone occurred a few times. V and J are TRBV29-1 and TRBJ2-5, with 10 bases matching TRBD2. Germline CDR1 reads SQVTM; CDR2 reads ANQGSEA. The CDR3 covers 15 residues. After removal of 5 bases from V and 2 bases from J, the junction contained 8 bases not matched to a gene. The DNA of the CDR3 is TGCAGCGTTTCTTCTAGCGGGAGCCCTCAAGAGACCCAGTACTTC. This codes for CSVSSSGSPQETQYF.

The chain uses TRBV5-1 and TRBJ2-5, with no clear D. CDR1 and CDR2 (germline): SGHRS, YFSETQ. V lost 1 base to trimming and J lost 2 bases, with 12 bases between them. The CDR3 has 15 amino acids. The CDR3 bases are TGCGCCAGCAGCTTGAGCTACGTCCTACAAGAGACCCAGTACTTC. It encodes CASSLSYVLQETQYF.

The chain is built from TRBV15 and TRBJ2-2; 10 nucleotides align to TRBD1. The CDR3 runs to 16 residues. Trimming took 4 bases from V and 9 from J; bases not matched to a gene: 11. CDR1 LNHNV and CDR2 YYDKDF come from the germline V gene (reference sequence). CDR3 protein: CATSKRQGANRRELFF. In DNA form, the CDR3 reads TGTGCCACCAGCAAGCGACAGGGGGCCAACCGTAGGGAGCTGTTTTTT.

J is TRBJ2-7 and V is TRBV7-9, with unresolved D. Germline CDR1 SEHNR, CDR2 FQNEAQ (reference sequence). The V end lost 1 base, the J end lost 3 bases, and 13 bases lay between the germline ends. The CDR3 spans 15 residues. The CDR3 spells CASSLGSTRFYEQYF. The CDR3 region has the DNA TGTGCCAGCAGCTTAGGTTCCACTCGGTTCTACGAGCAGTACTTC.

A few counts support this clone. This chain joins TRBV29-1 and TRBJ2-1, with TRBD2 matching 8 bases. The germline CDR1 and CDR2 sequences are SQVTM and ANQGSEA. The CDR3 loop spans 13 amino acids. Trimming removed 7 bases from V and 7 bases from J; junction bases left unmatched: 9. CDR3 protein: CSGGNGRGNEQFF. CDR3 nucleotide sequence: TGCAGCGGCGGAAACGGGAGGGGAAATGAGCAGTTCTTC.

The chain links TRBV30 to TRBJ1-5, with a possible D match to TRBD1 (5 bases). Per germline, CDR1 GTSNPN and CDR2 SVGIG (reference sequence). This CDR3 comprises 13 residues. The V end lost 4 bases, the J end lost 2 bases, and 9 bases lay between the germline ends. CDR3 in DNA: TGTGCCTGGACCGACAGTGGCAATCAGCCCCAGCATTTT. Translated: CAWTDSGNQPQHF. The whole variable domain, remainder taken from reference TRBV30 and TRBJ1-5, is SQTIHQWPATLVQPVGSPLSLECTVEGTSNPNLYWYRQAAGRGLQLLFYSVGIGQISSEVPQNLSASRPQDRQFILSSKKLLLSDSGFYLCAWTDSGNQPQHFGDGTRLSIL.

This clone was counted only a few times. The gene calls are TRBV29-1 and TRBJ2-1; D is ambiguous. Trimming pared 7 bases from V and 6 bases from J, leaving 10 bases between. This CDR3 region has 11 residues. Germline V gives CDR1 SQVTM, CDR2 ANQGSEA. The CDR3 protein is CSAVPANEQFF. The CDR3 nucleotides are TGCAGCGCCGTCCCAGCCAATGAGCAGTTCTTC.

This sequence joins TRBV5-1 and TRBJ2-7; 13 nucleotides line up with TRBD2. Germline V gives CDR1 SGHRS, CDR2 YFSETQ. The length of the CDR3 is 15 residues. Trimming at V came to 4 bases and at J to 6 bases, leaving 7 bases not matched to a gene. CDR3 loop: CASSPTGTSGAEQYF. The CDR3 nucleotides read TGCGCCAGCAGCCCGACTGGGACTAGCGGGGCCGAGCAGTACTTC.

This chain joins TRBV6-5 and TRBJ2-1; 7 positions agree with TRBD2. The V segment lost 6 bases and the J segment 9 bases; nucleotides outside the gene matches: 11. The CDR3 has 14 residues. Per germline, CDR1 MNHEY and CDR2 SVGAGI. CDR3 sequence: CASSPLLGRLEQFF. The DNA of the CDR3 is TGTGCCAGCAGCCCCCTACTCGGGAGGCTTGAGCAGTTCTTC.

This sequence joins TRBV5-1 and TRBJ1-1, with D unresolved. The V gene lost 0 bases and the J gene lost 2 bases, with 8 bases spanning the gap. CDR3 size: 14 residues. Germline CDR1 reads SGHRS; CDR2 reads YFSETQ. DNA for the CDR3: TGCGCCAGCAGCTTGGACGGAATAAACACTGAAGCTTTCTTT. The encoded protein is CASSLDGINTEAFF.

This CDR3 is CASRSTGGDVMMGEKLFF. CDR3 in DNA: TGTGCCAGCAGAAGTACAGGGGGAGATGTAATGATGGGTGAAAAACTGTTTTTT. This chain joins TRBV7-9 and TRBJ1-4; 8 bases map to TRBD1. The length of the CDR3 is 18 residues. The V segment lost 6 bases and the J segment 7 bases; nucleotides outside the gene matches: 19. The germline gives CDR1 SEHNR, CDR2 FQNEAQ (reference sequence).

This clone was seen more than once but under ten times. The chain is built from TRBV6-5 and TRBJ2-3; 7 bases are a match to TRBD2. The J segment lost 6 bases and the V segment lost 2 bases, leaving 11 bases of the junction unmatched. Germline V gene sequence: CDR1 MNHEY, CDR2 SVGAGI. The CDR3 length is 16 residues. In DNA form, the CDR3 reads TGTGCCAGCAGTTACGAGGTCGCGGGAGTACCTGATACGCAGTATTTT. It codes for CASSYEVAGVPDTQYF.

The sample holds a few counts of this clone. V is TRBV5-1 and J is TRBJ2-6; 10 bases match TRBD2. Per germline, CDR1 SGHRS and CDR2 YFSETQ. V dropped 0 bases and J dropped 2; count of bases not matched to a gene: 5. The CDR3 is 18 residues long. For the CDR3, the DNA is TGCGCCAGCAGCTTGGTGGCTAGCGGGAGCCCTGGGGCCAACGTCCTGACTTTC. This sequence encodes CASSLVASGSPGANVLTF.

This clone was picked up a small number of times. V usage is TRBV29-1 and J usage is TRBJ2-5, with a tentative D call TRBD1 (5 bases). This CDR3 comprises 15 residues. The V and J ends lost 8 bases and 5 bases respectively, with 24 bases between them. Germline CDR1 is SQVTM and CDR2 is ANQGSEA. The CDR3 loop reads CSTSPSRARFETQYF. The CDR3 bases are TGCAGCACATCCCCGAGCAGGGCGCGGTTCGAGACCCAGTACTTC.

The DNA for the CDR3 is TGTGCCAGCAGCCAAGAGTTATCCGGGACTAGCGGGAGGGCCGGTGAGCAGTACTTC. It encodes CASSQELSGTSGRAGEQYF. This chain uses TRBV4-2 with TRBJ2-7, with TRBD2 matching over 16 bases. The V gene's germline CDR1 is LGHNA and CDR2 YNFKEQ. J gave up 7 bases and V 0 bases, and 12 bases lay outside the gene matches. The CDR3 is 19 amino acids.

This chain uses TRBV5-1 with TRBJ2-6; D gene unclear. This CDR3 has 14 amino acids. The V end was cut by 2 bases, the J end by 3 bases, with 6 bases between. CDR1 and CDR2 from the germline V gene are SGHRS and YFSETQ. The CDR3 loop is CASSLTGGANVLTF. Written as DNA, the CDR3 is TGCGCCAGCAGCTTAACGGGTGGGGCCAACGTCCTGACTTTC. The full variable domain, its missing parts supplied by reference TRBV5-1 and TRBJ2-6, is KAGVTQTPRYLIKTRGQQVTLSCSPISGHRSVSWYQQTPGQGLQFLFEYFSETQRNKGNFPGRFSGRQFSNSRSEMNVSTLELGDSALYLCASSLTGGANVLTFGAGSRLTVL.

The genes are TRBV6-4 and TRBJ2-3; D not certain. Per germline, CDR1 MRHNA and CDR2 SNTAGT. Trimming stripped 7 bases from V and 10 bases from J, with 9 bases between. This CDR3 region has 10 residues. CDR3 DNA: TGTGCCAGCACCCCGGCGGCGCAGTATTTT. Its translation: CASTPAAQYF.

This clone was seen only a few times. The chain recombines TRBV7-2 with TRBJ2-1; 9 bases match TRBD2. Germline V gene data show CDR1 as SGHTA and CDR2 as FQGNSA. J was trimmed by 10 bases and V by 6 bases; bases with no gene match: 19. The CDR3 loop spans 17 amino acids. This CDR3 reads CASRPPVGGRARGEQFF. The DNA for the CDR3 is TGTGCCAGCAGGCCTCCCGTTGGCGGGAGGGCCAGGGGGGAGCAGTTCTTC.

The V call is TRBV15, the J call TRBJ1-4; unclear D gene. V lost 1 base to trimming and J lost 0 bases, with 6 bases between them. The CDR3 extends over 15 amino acids. Germline CDR1 is LNHNV and CDR2 is YYDKDF (reference sequence). This CDR3 is CATSRAGATNEKLFF. CDR3 nucleotide sequence: TGTGCCACCAGCAGAGCCGGCGCAACTAATGAAAAACTGTTTTTT.

A few counts support this clone. Additional DNA sequences in this sample encode the identical CDR3. The chain has TRBV20-1 and TRBJ2-5; no firm D call. V was trimmed by 2 bases and J by 2 bases, leaving 3 bases between them. CDR3 length equals 11 residues. The germline gives CDR1 DFQATT, CDR2 SNEGSKA (reference sequence). The CDR3 region has the DNA TGCAGTGCTAGACCACAAGAGACCCAGTACTTC. Its translation is CSARPQETQYF.

The chain uses TRBV7-3 and TRBJ2-4, with D perhaps matching TRBD1 or TRBD2 (6 bases each). Germline CDR1 reads SGHTA; CDR2 reads FQGTGA. V lost 4 bases and J 11 bases, leaving 15 bases between the germline ends. This CDR3 has 13 amino acids. CDR3 region: CASSSRGGSLQYF. CDR3 nucleotides: TGTGCCAGCAGCTCCCGAGGGGGGTCTCTTCAGTACTTC.

The J gene is TRBJ2-7, the V gene TRBV4-3, with D possibly being TRBD1 (5 bases). Germline V gene data show CDR1 as LGHNA and CDR2 as YSLEER. V dropped 1 base and J dropped 2 bases, with 9 bases sitting between them. This CDR3 spans 14 amino acids. The CDR3 here is CASSQGDRTYEQYF. Here the CDR3 DNA reads TGCGCCAGCAGCCAAGGCGACAGAACCTACGAGCAGTACTTC.

This clone was observed a single time. J is TRBJ1-1 and V is TRBV4-2; D unresolved. V dropped 0 bases and J dropped 4 bases, with 9 bases sitting between them. Germline values: CDR1 LGHNA, CDR2 YNFKEQ. This CDR3 has 14 residues. CDR3 sequence (DNA): TGTGCCAGCAGCCAAGACATGGCCAGCACTGAAGCTTTCTTT. Translated, it gives CASSQDMASTEAFF.

V usage is TRBV11-2 and J usage is TRBJ2-7; 9 nucleotides line up with TRBD1. V dropped 4 bases and J dropped 2; count of bases not matched to a gene: 6. Germline V lookup: CDR1 SGHAT, CDR2 FQNNGV. The CDR3 length is 15 residues. The CDR3, as DNA: TGTGCCAGCAGCTACGAACAGGGGGCCGCCTACGAGCAGTACTTC. This encodes CASSYEQGAAYEQYF.

In this sample, this clone turned up once. The chain joins TRBV28 to TRBJ2-7; 7 nucleotides agree with TRBD1. With 6 bases clipped from V and 3 bases from J, the junction kept 11 bases outside the gene matches. This CDR3 has 15 residues. Germline loops: CDR1 MDHEN, CDR2 SYDVKM. The CDR3, as DNA: TGTGCCAGCAGGCCCCCCCCGGGACAGAGCTACGAGCAGTACTTC. This sequence encodes CASRPPPGQSYEQYF.

The table lists this clone with a few counts. The V gene is TRBV29-1, the J gene TRBJ2-1; 9 bases agree with TRBD2. V lost 3 bases, J lost 10 bases, and 4 bases stayed unmatched. CDR3 length: 12 amino acids. Germline CDR1 SQVTM, CDR2 ANQGSEA. The CDR3 DNA reads as TGCAGCGTTGAGCTAGCGGGATGGGAGCAGTTCTTC. Its protein is CSVELAGWEQFF.